This T cell receptor beta chain originates from a study of blood T cell repertoires in COVID-19. Study summary: Whether acute or convalescent, the COVID-19 samples came from the United States, Italy and Spain.

V shed 5 bases and J shed 4 bases, with 15 bases lying between them. Looked up from germline, CDR1 is SEHNR and CDR2 is FQNEAQ (reference sequence). This CDR3 is built from 15 residues. Sequenced by immunoSEQ multiplex PCR; TCRdb stores in-frame clones only, minus some. This sample has 210,000 or so clones, with less than 85% found just once. The V and J genes are TRBV7-9 and TRBJ1-3, with a possible D match to TRBD1 (6 bases). The sequence was obtained from a woman of 80 years or more with COVID-19, enrolled during active disease. The sequenced material came from peripheral blood. CDR3 sequence reads: CASSTDRSGGNTIYF. The CDR3, as DNA: TGTGCCAGCAGCACCGACAGGAGCGGCGGAAACACCATATATTTT.